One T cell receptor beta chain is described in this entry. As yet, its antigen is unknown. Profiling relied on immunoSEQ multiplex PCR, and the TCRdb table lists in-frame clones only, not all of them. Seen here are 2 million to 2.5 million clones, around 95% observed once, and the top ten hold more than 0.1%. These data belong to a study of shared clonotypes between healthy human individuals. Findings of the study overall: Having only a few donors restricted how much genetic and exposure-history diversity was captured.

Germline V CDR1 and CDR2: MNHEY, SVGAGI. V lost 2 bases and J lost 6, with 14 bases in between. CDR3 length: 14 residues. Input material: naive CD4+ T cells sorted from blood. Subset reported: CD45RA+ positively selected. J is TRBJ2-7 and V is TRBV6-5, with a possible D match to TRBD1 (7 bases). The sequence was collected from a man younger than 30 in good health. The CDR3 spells CASSYGGTELEQYF. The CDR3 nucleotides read TGTGCCAGCAGTTACGGGGGGACAGAGCTCGAGCAGTACTTC.